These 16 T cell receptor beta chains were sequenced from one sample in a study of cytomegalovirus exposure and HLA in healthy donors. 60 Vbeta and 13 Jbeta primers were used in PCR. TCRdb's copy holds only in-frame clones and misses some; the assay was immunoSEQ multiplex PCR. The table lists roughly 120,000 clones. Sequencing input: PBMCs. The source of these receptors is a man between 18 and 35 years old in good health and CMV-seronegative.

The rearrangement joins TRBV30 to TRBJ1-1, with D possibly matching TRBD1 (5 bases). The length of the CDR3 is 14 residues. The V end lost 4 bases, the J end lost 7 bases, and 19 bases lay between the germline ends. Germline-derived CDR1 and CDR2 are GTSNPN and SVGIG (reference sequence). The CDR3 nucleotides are TGTGCCTGGAAAAAAAGGACACCAACCAGTGAAGCTTTCTTT. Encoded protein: CAWKKRTPTSEAFF.

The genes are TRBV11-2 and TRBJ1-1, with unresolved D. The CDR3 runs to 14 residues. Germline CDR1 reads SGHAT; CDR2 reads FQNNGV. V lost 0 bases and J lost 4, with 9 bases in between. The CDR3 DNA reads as TGTGCCAGCAGCTTAGAGCGCGAAAGCACTGAAGCTTTCTTT. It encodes CASSLERESTEAFF.

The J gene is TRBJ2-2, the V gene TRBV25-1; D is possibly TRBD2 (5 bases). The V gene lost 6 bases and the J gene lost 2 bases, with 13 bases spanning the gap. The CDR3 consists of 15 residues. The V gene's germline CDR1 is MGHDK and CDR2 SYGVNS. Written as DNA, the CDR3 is TGTGCCAGCAGCCTTAGGACTGGAAACACCGGGGAGCTGTTTTTT. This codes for CASSLRTGNTGELFF.

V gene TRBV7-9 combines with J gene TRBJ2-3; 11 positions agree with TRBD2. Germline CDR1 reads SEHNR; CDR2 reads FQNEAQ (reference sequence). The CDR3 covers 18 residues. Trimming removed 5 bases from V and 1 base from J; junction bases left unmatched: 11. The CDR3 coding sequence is TGTGCCAGCAGCCTGGCCACTAGCGGGAGTATCGGCACAGATACGCAGTATTTT. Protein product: CASSLATSGSIGTDTQYF. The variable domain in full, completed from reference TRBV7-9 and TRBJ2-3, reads DTGVSQNPRHKITKRGQNVTFRCDPISEHNRLYWYRQTLGQGPEFLTYFQNEAQLEKSRLLSDRFSAERPKGSFSTLEIQRTEQGDSAMYLCASSLATSGSIGTDTQYFGPGTRLTVL.

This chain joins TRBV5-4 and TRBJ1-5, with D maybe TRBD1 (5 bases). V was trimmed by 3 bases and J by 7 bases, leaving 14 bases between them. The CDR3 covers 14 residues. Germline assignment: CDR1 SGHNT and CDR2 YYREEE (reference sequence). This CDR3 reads CASSSDGGLQPQHF. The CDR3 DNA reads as TGTGCCAGCAGCTCTGACGGGGGTTTGCAGCCCCAGCATTTT.

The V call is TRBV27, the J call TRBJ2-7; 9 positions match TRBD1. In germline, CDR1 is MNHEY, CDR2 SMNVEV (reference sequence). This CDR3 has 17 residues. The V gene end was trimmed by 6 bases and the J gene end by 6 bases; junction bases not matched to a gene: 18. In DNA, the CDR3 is TGTGCCAGCAGGGGGGGACAGGGCGATAAATACCATTTCGAGCAGTACTTC. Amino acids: CASRGGQGDKYHFEQYF.

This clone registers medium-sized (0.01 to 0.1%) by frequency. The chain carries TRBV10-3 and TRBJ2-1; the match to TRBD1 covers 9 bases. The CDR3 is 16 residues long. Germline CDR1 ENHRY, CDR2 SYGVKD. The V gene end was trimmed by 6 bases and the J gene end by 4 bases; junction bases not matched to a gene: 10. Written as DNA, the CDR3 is TGTGCCATCAGGCACACACAGGGGGCACCTTACAATGAGCAGTTCTTC. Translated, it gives CAIRHTQGAPYNEQFF.

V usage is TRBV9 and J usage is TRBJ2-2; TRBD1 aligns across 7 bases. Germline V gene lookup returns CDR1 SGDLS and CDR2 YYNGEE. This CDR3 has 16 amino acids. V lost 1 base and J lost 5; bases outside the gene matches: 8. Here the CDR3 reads CASSVPDRVGTGELFF. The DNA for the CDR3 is TGTGCCAGCAGCGTACCAGACAGGGTGGGAACCGGGGAGCTGTTTTTT. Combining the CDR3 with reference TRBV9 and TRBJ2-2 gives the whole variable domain DSGVTQTPKHLITATGQRVTLRCSPRSGDLSVYWYQQSLDQGLQFLIQYYNGEERAKGNILERFSAQQFPDLHSELNLSSLELGDSALYFCASSVPDRVGTGELFFGEGSRLTVL.

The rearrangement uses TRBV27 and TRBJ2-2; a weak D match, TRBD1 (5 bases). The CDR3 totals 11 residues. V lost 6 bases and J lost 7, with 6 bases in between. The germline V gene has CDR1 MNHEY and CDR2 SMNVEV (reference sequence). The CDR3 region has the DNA TGTGCCAGCAGCCAGGGCGGGGAGCTGTTTTTT. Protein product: CASSQGGELFF.

This CDR3 reads CASSPLPGHMNTEAFF. The DNA of the CDR3 is TGTGCCAGCTCGCCATTACCGGGACATATGAACACTGAAGCTTTCTTT. This chain connects TRBV18 to TRBJ1-1; possible D gene TRBD1, 6 bases. Germline assignment: CDR1 KGHSH and CDR2 LQKENI. There are 16 residues in the CDR3. The V and J ends lost 6 bases and 0 bases respectively, with 17 bases between them.

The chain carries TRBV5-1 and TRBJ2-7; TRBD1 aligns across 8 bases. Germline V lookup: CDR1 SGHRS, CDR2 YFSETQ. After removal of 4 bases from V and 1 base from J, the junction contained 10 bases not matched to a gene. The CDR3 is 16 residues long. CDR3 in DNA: TGCGCCAGCAGCAACTTCGGACAGGGAAATTCCTACGAGCAGTACTTC. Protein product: CASSNFGQGNSYEQYF.

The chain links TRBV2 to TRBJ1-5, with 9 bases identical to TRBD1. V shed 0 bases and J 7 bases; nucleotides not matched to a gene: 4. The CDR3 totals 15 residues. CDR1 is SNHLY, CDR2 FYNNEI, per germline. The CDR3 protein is CASSEATGGLQPQHF. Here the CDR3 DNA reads TGTGCCAGCAGTGAAGCTACAGGGGGCTTGCAGCCCCAGCATTTT. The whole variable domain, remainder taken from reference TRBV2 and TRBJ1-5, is EPEVTQTPSHQVTQMGQEVILRCVPISNHLYFYWYRQILGQKVEFLVSFYNNEISEKSEIFDDQFSVERPDGSNFTLKIRSTKLEDSAMYFCASSEATGGLQPQHFGDGTRLSIL.

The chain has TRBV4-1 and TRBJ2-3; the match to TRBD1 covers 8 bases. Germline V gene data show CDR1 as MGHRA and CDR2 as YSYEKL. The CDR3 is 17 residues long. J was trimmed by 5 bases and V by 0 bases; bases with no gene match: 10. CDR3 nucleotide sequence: TGCGCCAGCAGCCAAGACCCGGACAGGGTATTGCAAGATACGCAGTATTTT. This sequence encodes CASSQDPDRVLQDTQYF.

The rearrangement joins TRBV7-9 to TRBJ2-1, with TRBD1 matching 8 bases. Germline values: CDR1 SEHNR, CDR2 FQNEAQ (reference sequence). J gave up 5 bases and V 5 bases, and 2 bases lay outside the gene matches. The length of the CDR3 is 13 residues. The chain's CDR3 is CASSRDRHNEQFF. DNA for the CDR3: TGTGCCAGCAGCCGGGACAGGCACAATGAGCAGTTCTTC.

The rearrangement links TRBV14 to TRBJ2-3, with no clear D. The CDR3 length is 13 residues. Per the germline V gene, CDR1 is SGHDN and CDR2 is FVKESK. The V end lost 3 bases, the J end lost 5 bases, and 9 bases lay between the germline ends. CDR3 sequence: CASSHQLVDTQYF. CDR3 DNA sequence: TGTGCCAGCAGCCACCAGTTGGTAGATACGCAGTATTTT.

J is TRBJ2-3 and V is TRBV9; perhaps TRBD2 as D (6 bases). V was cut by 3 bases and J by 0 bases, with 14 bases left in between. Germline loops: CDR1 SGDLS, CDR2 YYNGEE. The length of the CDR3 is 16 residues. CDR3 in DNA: TGTGCCAGCAGCGCCCCGACCCGGGGGAGCACAGATACGCAGTATTTT. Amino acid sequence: CASSAPTRGSTDTQYF.